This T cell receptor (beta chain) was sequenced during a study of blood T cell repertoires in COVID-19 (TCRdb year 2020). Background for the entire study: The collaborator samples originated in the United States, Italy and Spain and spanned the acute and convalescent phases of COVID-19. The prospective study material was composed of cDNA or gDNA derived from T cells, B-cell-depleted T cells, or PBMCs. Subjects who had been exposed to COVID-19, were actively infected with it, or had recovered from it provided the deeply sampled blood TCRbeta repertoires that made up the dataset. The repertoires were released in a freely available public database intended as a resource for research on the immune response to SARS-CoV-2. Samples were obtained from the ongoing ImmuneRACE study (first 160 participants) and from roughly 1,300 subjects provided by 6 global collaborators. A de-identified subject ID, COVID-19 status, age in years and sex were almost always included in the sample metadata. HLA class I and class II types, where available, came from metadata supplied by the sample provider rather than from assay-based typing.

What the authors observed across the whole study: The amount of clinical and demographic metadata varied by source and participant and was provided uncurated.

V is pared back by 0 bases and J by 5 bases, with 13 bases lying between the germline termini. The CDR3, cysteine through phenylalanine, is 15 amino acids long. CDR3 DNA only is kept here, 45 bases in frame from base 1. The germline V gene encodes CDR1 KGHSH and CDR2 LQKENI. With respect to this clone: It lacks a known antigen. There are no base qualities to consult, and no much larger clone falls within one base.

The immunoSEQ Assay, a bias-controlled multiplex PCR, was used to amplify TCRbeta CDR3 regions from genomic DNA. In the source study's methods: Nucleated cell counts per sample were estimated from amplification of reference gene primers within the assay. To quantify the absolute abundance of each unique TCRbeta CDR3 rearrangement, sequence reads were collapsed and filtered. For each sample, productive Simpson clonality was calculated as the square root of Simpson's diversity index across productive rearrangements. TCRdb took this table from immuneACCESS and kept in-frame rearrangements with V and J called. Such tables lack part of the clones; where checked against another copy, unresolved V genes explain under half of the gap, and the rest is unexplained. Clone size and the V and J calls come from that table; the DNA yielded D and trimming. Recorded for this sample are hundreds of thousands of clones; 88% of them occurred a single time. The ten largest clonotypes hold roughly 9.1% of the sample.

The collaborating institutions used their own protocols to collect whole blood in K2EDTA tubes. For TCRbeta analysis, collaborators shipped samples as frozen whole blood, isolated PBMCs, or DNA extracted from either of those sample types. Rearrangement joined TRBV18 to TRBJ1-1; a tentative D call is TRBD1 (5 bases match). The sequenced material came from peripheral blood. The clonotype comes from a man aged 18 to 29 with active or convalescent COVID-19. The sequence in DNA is TGTGCCAGCTCACCACCGGTTGGGGGGGGGACTGAAGCTTTCTTT. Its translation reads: CASSPPVGGGTEAFF.